The source of this T cell receptor (beta chain) is a study of blood T cell repertoires in COVID-19. Study information: Donors in the United States, Italy and Spain gave samples during acute or convalescent COVID-19. T cells, B-cell-depleted T cells, or PBMCs supplied cDNA or gDNA.

In the original workflow: The authors estimated nucleated cell counts from reference gene primer amplification. Clones were sequenced by immunoSEQ multiplex PCR, and TCRdb holds only the in-frame ones, with some missing. V and J calls and clone size are given by that table; D and trimming were obtained from the DNA. The repertoire holds some 97,000 clones, with roughly 90% as singletons. CDR1 and CDR2 from the germline V gene are MNHEY and SMNVEV (reference sequence). V lost 3 bases and J lost 7; bases outside the gene matches: 5. The CDR3 is made up of 13 amino acids. Sequenced sample: peripheral blood. The TCR was taken from a man in his 60s with acute or convalescent COVID-19. The chain uses TRBV27 and TRBJ1-2, with TRBD1 matching 7 bases. The DNA for the CDR3 is TGTGCCAGCAGTTTTAGGGGGCTCGTTGGCTACACCTTC. It yields the protein CASSFRGLVGYTF.